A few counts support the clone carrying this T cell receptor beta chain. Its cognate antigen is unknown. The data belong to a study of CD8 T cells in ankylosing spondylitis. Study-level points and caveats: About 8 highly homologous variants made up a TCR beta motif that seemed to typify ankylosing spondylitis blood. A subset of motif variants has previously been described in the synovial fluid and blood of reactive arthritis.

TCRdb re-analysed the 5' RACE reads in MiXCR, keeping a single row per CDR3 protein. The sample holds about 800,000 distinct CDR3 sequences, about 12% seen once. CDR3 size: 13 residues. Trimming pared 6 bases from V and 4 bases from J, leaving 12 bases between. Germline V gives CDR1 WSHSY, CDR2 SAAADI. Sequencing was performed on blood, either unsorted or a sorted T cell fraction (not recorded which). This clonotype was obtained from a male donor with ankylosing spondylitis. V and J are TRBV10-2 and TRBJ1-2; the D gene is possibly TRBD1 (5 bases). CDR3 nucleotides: TGCGCCAGCAGGGACGACAGAGTCTATGGCTACACCTTC. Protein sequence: CASRDDRVYGYTF.